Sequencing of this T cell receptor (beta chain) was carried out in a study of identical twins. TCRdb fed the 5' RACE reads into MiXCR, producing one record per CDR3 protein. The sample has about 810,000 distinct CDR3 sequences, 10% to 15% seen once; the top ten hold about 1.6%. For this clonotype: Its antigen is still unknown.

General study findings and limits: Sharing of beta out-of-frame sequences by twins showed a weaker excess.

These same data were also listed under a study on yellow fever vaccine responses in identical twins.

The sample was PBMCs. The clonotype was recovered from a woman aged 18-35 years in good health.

The CDR3 nucleotides are TGTGCCAGCAGTCGGGACAGCGAAGCCTACGAGCAGTACGTC. As protein: CASSRDSEAYEQYV. The J gene is TRBJ2-7, the V gene TRBV2; 7 positions agree with TRBD1. The V gene end was trimmed by 5 bases and the J gene end by 2 bases; junction bases not matched to a gene: 6. The CDR3 contains 14 residues. Germline loops: CDR1 SNHLY, CDR2 FYNNEI.